This TCR beta chain was identified during a study of identical twins. This clonotype was observed many times. The germline V gene has CDR1 SGHRS and CDR2 YFSETQ. The CDR3 is 13 residues long. V gave up 6 bases and J gave up 4 bases; unmatched junction bases: 5. TCRdb passed the 5' RACE reads through MiXCR, listing each CDR3 protein once. The sample yields 450,000 or so distinct CDR3 sequences, roughly 26% seen once. A further study also used this sample, focusing on T cells expressing NK-cell markers.

The TCR comes from a woman aged 18-29 years in good health. The V gene is TRBV5-1, the J gene TRBJ1-2, with 8 bases identical to TRBD1. Sequencing was performed on CD4+ T cells sorted from blood. CDR3 residues: CASTPGTGYGYTF. CDR3 coding DNA: TGCGCCAGCACCCCCGGGACAGGCTATGGCTACACCTTC.